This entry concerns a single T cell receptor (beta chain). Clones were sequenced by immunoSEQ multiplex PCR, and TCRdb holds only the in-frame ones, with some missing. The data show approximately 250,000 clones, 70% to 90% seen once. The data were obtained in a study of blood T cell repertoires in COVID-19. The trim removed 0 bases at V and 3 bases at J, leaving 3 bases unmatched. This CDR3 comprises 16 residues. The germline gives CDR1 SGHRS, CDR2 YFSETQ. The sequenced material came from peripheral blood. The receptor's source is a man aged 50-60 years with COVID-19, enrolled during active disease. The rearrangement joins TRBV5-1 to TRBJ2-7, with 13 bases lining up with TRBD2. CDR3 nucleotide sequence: TGCGCCAGCAGCTTGGGGGGACTAGCGGGGATCTACGAGCAGTACTTC. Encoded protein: CASSLGGLAGIYEQYF.